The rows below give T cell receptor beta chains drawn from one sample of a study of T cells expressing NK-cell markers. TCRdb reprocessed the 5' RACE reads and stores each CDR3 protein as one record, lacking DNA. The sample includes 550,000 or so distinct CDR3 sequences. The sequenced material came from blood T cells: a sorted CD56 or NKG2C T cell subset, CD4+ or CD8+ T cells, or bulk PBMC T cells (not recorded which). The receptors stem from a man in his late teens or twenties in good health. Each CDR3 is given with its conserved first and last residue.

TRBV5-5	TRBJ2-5	CASSPRDSRETQYF
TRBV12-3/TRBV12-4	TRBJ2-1	CASSSLGGRVDEQFF
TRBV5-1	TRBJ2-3	CASSPQGAPGTDTQYF
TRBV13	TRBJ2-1	CASSGSGRVQNEQFF
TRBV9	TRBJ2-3	CASSAAAGAPDTQYF
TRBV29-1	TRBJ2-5	CSFDRLIQETQYF
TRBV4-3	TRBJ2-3	CASSRTLLGTDTQYF
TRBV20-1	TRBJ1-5	CSAKTGPSLNQPQHF
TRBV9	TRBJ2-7	CASSVDGSGDYEQYF
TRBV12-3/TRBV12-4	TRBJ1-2	CASARDRGNYGYTF
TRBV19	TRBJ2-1	CASRSAGGGSEQFF
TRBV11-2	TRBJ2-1	CASSLVVREYNEQFF
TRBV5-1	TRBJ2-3	CASSVGRVRGSSDTQYF
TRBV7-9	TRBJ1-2	CASSPTAYGYTF
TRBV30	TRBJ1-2	CAWSVGGGAYYGYTF
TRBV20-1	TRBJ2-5	CSASRWEGLQETQYF
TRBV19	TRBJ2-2	CASSIIAGGTGELFF
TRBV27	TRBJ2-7	CASSPEPRQNYEQYF
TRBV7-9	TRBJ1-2	CASSLDQGGDGYTF
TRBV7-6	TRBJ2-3	CASRGDYSSTDTQYF
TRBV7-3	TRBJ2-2	CASSFFGSGSTGELFF
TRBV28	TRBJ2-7	CASSFGHRDISYEQYF
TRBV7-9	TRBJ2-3	CASSPGQPSPDTQYF